This TCR beta chain is drawn from a study of cytomegalovirus exposure and HLA in healthy donors. Across the study: Genotyping showed around 80% of 350 to 400 donors falling in the Caucasian-associated ancestry cluster. Study observations and caveats: Previous analysis showed most TCR beta V segments were productive about 87% or about 30% of the time. Reports credit the classifier with highly specific, highly sensitive diagnosis of cytomegalovirus status.

PCR employed 60 Vbeta and 13 Jbeta primers. Repertoires were generated with immunoSEQ multiplex PCR, while TCRdb's copy carries only in-frame clones and drops some. The sample contains around 200,000 clones, more than 75% of which appear only once. In regard to this clone: The antigen remains unidentified.

Germline loops: CDR1 LNHDA, CDR2 SQIVND (reference sequence). The CDR3 runs to 16 residues. The V segment lost 4 bases and the J segment 2 bases; nucleotides outside the gene matches: 8. J is TRBJ2-7 and V is TRBV19, with TRBD2 matching 10 bases. Sequenced input: PBMCs. This clonotype originated in a woman in her thirties or forties in good health and CMV-seronegative. CDR3 amino acids: CASSNLVSGRPYEQYF. DNA of the CDR3: TGTGCCAGTAGTAACCTTGTTAGCGGGAGGCCCTACGAGCAGTACTTC.